The 17 T cell receptor beta chains given below trace back to one sample, sequenced in a study of CD8 T cells in Susac syndrome. Reverse transcription used about 0.45 to 1 ug RNA and random hexamers. TCRdb used MiXCR to reprocess the immunoSEQ multiplex PCR reads, holding one entry per CDR3 protein. The data contain around 80,000 distinct CDR3 sequences, approximately 93% of them singletons. Sequenced sample: CD8+ T cells from PBMCs. The receptor set was obtained from a human donor with Susac syndrome.

This chain links TRBV6-4 with TRBJ1-2, with unresolved D. V was cut by 0 bases and J by 6 bases, with 8 bases left in between. CDR1 MRHNA and CDR2 SNTAGT come from the germline V gene. The CDR3 has 13 residues. DNA of the CDR3: TGTGCCAGCAGTGACTCGATGGGAGATGGCTACACCTTC. This gives the protein CASSDSMGDGYTF.

The rearrangement links TRBV2 to TRBJ2-5; D is uncertain. Trimming shortened V by 10 bases and J by 5 bases, and 8 bases separated the two germline ends. The CDR3 covers 10 residues. Per the germline V gene, CDR1 is SNHLY and CDR2 is FYNNEI. CDR3 amino acids: CATVLETQYF. DNA for the CDR3: TGTGCCACCGTGCTGGAGACCCAGTACTTC.

This chain links TRBV27 with TRBJ2-4, with a weak D call TRBD2 (5 bases). CDR1 is MNHEY and CDR2 is SMNVEV in the germline V gene (reference sequence). Trimming stripped 5 bases from V and 7 bases from J, with 9 bases between. The CDR3 sequence is 12 residues long. CDR3 in amino acids: CASSGSGNIQYF. In DNA, the CDR3 is TGTGCCAGCAGTGGGAGTGGGAACATTCAGTACTTC.

CDR3 nucleotide sequence: TGTGCCAGCAGGGGGTTTAACTCTGGGGCCAACGTCCTGACTTTC. As protein: CASRGFNSGANVLTF. This chain uses TRBV9 with TRBJ2-6; D call uncertain. V lost 5 bases and J lost 0, with 9 bases in between. CDR3 length: 15 amino acids. Germline values: CDR1 SGDLS, CDR2 YYNGEE.

In this sample, this clonotype turned up a few times. The V gene is TRBV7-9, the J gene TRBJ2-3; unclear D gene. Germline CDR1 SEHNR, CDR2 FQNEAQ (reference sequence). Deletions cut 6 bases from V and 5 bases from J, with 9 bases between. The CDR3 length is 12 residues. CDR3 DNA: TGTGCCAGCAGTTCCCCTTTAGATACGCAGTATTTT. Translating gives CASSSPLDTQYF.

V and J are TRBV3-1 and TRBJ2-3; TRBD2 agrees at 9 bases. This CDR3 spans 16 amino acids. The V gene's germline CDR1 is LGHDT and CDR2 YNNKEL (reference sequence). Trimming took 4 bases from V and 5 from J; bases not matched to a gene: 10. The DNA for the CDR3 is TGTGCCAGCAGCCCCGAGGGCGGGGGGGCCATAGATACGCAGTATTTT. Translating gives CASSPEGGGAIDTQYF.

This chain connects TRBV20-1 to TRBJ2-1, with 9 bases aligning to TRBD2. The CDR3 sequence is 14 residues long. The V gene end was trimmed by 1 base and the J gene end by 9 bases; junction bases not matched to a gene: 7. Germline CDR1 reads DFQATT; CDR2 reads SNEGSKA (reference sequence). As DNA, the CDR3 is TGCAGTGCTAGAGTTGGGACTAGCTATTTTGAGCAGTTCTTC. Protein: CSARVGTSYFEQFF.

V is TRBV5-4 and J is TRBJ2-3, with unresolved D. CDR3 length: 17 amino acids. Between the trimmed V and J ends, which lost 0 bases and 0 bases, there was a span of 14 bases. Germline V lookup: CDR1 SGHNT, CDR2 YYREEE (reference sequence). CDR3 nucleotide sequence: TGTGCCAGCAGCTTGGCCGGGCGGCACTCTAGCACAGATACGCAGTATTTT. It is translated as CASSLAGRHSSTDTQYF.

The chain uses TRBV9 and TRBJ2-2; D possibly matches TRBD1 or TRBD2 (6 bases each). The CDR3 has 13 residues. With 3 bases removed from V and 4 bases from J, the gap between germline ends came to 7 bases. CDR1 SGDLS and CDR2 YYNGEE come from the germline V gene. CDR3 loop: CASSEGGTGELFF. The CDR3 DNA reads TGTGCCAGCAGCGAGGGGGGCACCGGGGAGCTGTTTTTT.

The chain joins TRBV6-5 to TRBJ2-3; D gene uncertain. Germline V gives CDR1 MNHEY, CDR2 SVGAGI. V was pared by 5 bases and J by 4 bases, with 13 bases between. This CDR3 has 14 residues. The CDR3 DNA reads TGTGCCAGCAGTCCGGGCCCCAGCCCAGATACGCAGTATTTT. It is translated as CASSPGPSPDTQYF.

The chain combines TRBV12-3 or TRBV12-4 with TRBJ2-7, with a weak D call TRBD1 (6 bases). Trimming left V 5 bases short and J 0 bases short, with 8 bases between. The CDR3 extends over 13 amino acids. DNA for the CDR3: TGTGCCAGCAGTCCGGACAGCTCCTACGAGCAGTACTTC. Its protein product is CASSPDSSYEQYF.

V and J are TRBV2 and TRBJ1-2; 7 nucleotides match TRBD1. J lost 4 bases, V lost 4 bases, and 3 bases had no gene match. Looked up from germline, CDR1 is SNHLY and CDR2 is FYNNEI. This CDR3 has 13 residues. Written as DNA, the CDR3 is TGTGCCAGCAGTGGGGGGACAGCCTATGGCTACACCTTC. It translates to CASSGGTAYGYTF.

The rearrangement links TRBV7-2 to TRBJ2-7; D not resolved. This CDR3 contains 13 residues. Germline loops: CDR1 SGHTA, CDR2 FQGNSA. V gave up 5 bases and J gave up 2 bases, with 10 bases separating them. This CDR3 reads CASSPPDAYEQYF. The CDR3 DNA follows: TGTGCCAGCAGCCCCCCGGACGCCTACGAGCAGTACTTC.

The J gene is TRBJ2-5, the V gene TRBV27; 7 bases match TRBD2. J lost 1 base, V lost 4 bases, and 3 bases had no gene match. The CDR3 runs 14 residues. Germline CDR1 reads MNHEY; CDR2 reads SMNVEV (reference sequence). CDR3 sequence: CASSSAGRQETQYF. In DNA, the CDR3 is TGTGCCAGCAGTTCAGCGGGGCGCCAAGAGACCCAGTACTTC.

The table lists this clonotype with a count of one. The genes are TRBV9 and TRBJ1-2, with 8 bases identical to TRBD1. The germline gives CDR1 SGDLS, CDR2 YYNGEE. V lost 4 bases and J lost 2; bases outside the gene matches: 7. CDR3 size: 15 residues. The CDR3 nucleotides are TGTGCCAGCAGCCCAGGACAGGGCCAGAACTATGGCTACACCTTC. Translating gives CASSPGQGQNYGYTF.

The V call is TRBV19, the J call TRBJ1-6, with TRBD1 identical over 7 bases. Germline CDR1 and CDR2: LNHDA and SQIVND (reference sequence). The CDR3 is 14 residues long. V shed 5 bases and J 7 bases; nucleotides not matched to a gene: 5. CDR3 sequence: CASSRTGDNSPLHF. The CDR3 DNA reads TGTGCCAGTAGTCGCACAGGGGACAATTCACCCCTCCACTTT.

The chain recombines TRBV27 with TRBJ1-2, with D tentatively TRBD1 (5 bases). This CDR3 comprises 13 residues. Germline V gene sequence: CDR1 MNHEY, CDR2 SMNVEV (reference sequence). V was clipped by 3 bases and J by 6 bases, with 11 bases between them. This chain's CDR3 is CASSFTGLHGYTF. CDR3 nucleotides: TGTGCCAGCAGTTTCACAGGTCTTCATGGCTACACCTTC.